This record looks at one TCR beta chain sequence and its context. The data were obtained in a study of CD8 T cells in Susac syndrome. Per germline, CDR1 MNHEY and CDR2 SMNVEV (reference sequence). The CDR3 sequence is 15 residues long. V was cut by 3 bases and J by 2 bases, with 11 bases left in between. The RNA input was about 0.45 to 1 ug, and it was reverse transcribed with random hexamers. TCRdb recomputed calls from the immunoSEQ multiplex PCR reads with MiXCR, one row per CDR3 protein. Here the sample spans under 200,000 distinct CDR3 sequences, 75% to 95% being singletons. The rearrangement links TRBV27 to TRBJ2-1, with D unresolved. This sequence originates from a human donor with Susac syndrome. The material sequenced was CD4+ T cells from PBMCs. In nucleotides, the CDR3 is TGTGCCAGCAGTTTTTCAGGACCTACCTACAATGAGCAGTTCTTC. Its translation is CASSFSGPTYNEQFF.